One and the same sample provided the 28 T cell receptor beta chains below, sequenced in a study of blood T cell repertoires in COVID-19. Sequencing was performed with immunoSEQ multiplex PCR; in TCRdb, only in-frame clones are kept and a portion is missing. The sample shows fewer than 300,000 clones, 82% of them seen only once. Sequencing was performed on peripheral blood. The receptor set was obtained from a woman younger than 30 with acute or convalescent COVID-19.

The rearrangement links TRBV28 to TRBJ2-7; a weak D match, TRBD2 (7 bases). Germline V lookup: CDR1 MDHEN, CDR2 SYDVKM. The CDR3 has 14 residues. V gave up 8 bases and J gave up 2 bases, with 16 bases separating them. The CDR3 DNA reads TGTGCCAGCGGAGATTTCGGGGGGCCCTACGAGCAGTACTTC. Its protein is CASGDFGGPYEQYF.

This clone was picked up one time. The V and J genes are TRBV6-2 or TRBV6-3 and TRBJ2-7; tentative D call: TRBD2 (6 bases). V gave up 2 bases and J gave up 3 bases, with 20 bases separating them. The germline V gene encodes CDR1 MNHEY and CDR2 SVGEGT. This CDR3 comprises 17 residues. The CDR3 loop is CASSYKGGPRDYYEQYF. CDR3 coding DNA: TGTGCCAGCAGTTACAAAGGAGGGCCCCGTGACTACTACGAGCAGTACTTC.

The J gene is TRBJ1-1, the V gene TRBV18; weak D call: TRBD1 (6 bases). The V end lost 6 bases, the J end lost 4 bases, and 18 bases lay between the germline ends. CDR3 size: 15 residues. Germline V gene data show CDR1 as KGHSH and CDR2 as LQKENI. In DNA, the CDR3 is TGTGCCAGCTCTCCCCGGGACACTATTAGCACTGAAGCTTTCTTT. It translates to CASSPRDTISTEAFF. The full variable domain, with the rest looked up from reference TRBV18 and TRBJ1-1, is NAGVMQNPRHLVRRRGQEARLRCSPMKGHSHVYWYRQLPEEGLKFMVYLQKENIIDESGMPKERFSAEFPKEGPSILRIQQVVRGDSAAYFCASSPRDTISTEAFFGQGTRLTVV.

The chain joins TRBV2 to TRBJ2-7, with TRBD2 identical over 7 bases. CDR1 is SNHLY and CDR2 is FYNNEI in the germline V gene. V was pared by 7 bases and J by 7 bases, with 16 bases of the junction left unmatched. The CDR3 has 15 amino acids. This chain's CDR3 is CASTEVGTTGREQYF. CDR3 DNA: TGTGCCAGCACCGAGGTGGGGACGACCGGGAGGGAGCAGTACTTC.

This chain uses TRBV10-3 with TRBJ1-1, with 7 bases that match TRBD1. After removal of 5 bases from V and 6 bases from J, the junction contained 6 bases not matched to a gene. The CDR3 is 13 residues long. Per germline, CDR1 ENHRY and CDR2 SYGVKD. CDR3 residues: CAISRQGQAEAFF. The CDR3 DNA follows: TGTGCCATCAGTCGACAGGGCCAGGCTGAAGCTTTCTTT.

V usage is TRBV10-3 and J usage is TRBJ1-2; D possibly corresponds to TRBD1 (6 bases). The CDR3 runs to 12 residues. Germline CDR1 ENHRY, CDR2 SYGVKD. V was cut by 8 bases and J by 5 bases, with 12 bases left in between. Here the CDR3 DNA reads TGTGCCATCCGGACAGCCAAATATGGCTACACCTTC. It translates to CAIRTAKYGYTF.

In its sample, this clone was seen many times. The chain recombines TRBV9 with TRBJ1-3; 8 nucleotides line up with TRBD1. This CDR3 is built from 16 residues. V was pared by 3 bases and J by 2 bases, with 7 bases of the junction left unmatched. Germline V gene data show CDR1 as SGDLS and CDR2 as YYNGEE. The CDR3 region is CASSAGQGRAGNTIYF. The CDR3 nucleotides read TGTGCCAGCAGCGCCGGACAGGGAAGGGCTGGAAACACCATATATTTT.

The DNA of the CDR3 is TGTGCCACCAGCCCTCCGGGACAGGGAGTCAACACTGAAGCTTTCTTT. Protein: CATSPPGQGVNTEAFF. The chain couples TRBV15 to TRBJ1-1, with 9 positions matching TRBD1. The V segment lost 5 bases and the J segment 2 bases; nucleotides outside the gene matches: 9. The CDR3 is made up of 16 amino acids. Germline loops: CDR1 LNHNV, CDR2 YYDKDF (reference sequence).

CDR3 DNA: TGTGCCAGCAGTCTATGGGAAGCCAGGGGTTTTAGCAATCAGCCCCAGCATTTT. Its protein product is CASSLWEARGFSNQPQHF. The chain recombines TRBV27 with TRBJ1-5, with D maybe TRBD1 (6 bases). The germline V gene encodes CDR1 MNHEY and CDR2 SMNVEV (reference sequence). The CDR3 has 18 residues. Trimming took off 5 bases at V and 0 bases at J, with 20 bases between the two ends.

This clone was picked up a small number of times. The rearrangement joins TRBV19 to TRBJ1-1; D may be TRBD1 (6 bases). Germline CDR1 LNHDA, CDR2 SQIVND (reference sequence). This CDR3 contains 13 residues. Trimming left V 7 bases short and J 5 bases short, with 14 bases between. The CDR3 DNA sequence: TGTGCCAGTACCACCCCCCAGGGGACTGAAGCTTTCTTT. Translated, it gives CASTTPQGTEAFF.

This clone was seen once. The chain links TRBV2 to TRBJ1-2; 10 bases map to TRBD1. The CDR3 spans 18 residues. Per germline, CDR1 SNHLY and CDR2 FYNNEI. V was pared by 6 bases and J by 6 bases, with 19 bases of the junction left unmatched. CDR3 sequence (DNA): TGTGCCAGCAGGAGGGGTTATGGGACAGGGGTTAGAAACGATGGCTACACCTTC. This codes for CASRRGYGTGVRNDGYTF.

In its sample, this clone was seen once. CDR3 sequence (DNA): TGTGCCAGCTCACCCTCAGGACTAGCGGGTTCCACAGATACGCAGTATTTT. Translated, it gives CASSPSGLAGSTDTQYF. The chain recombines TRBV18 with TRBJ2-3; TRBD2 aligns across 11 bases. CDR3 length: 17 amino acids. Trimming cost V 3 bases and J 2 bases; bases outside gene matches: 7. CDR1 KGHSH and CDR2 LQKENI come from the germline V gene.

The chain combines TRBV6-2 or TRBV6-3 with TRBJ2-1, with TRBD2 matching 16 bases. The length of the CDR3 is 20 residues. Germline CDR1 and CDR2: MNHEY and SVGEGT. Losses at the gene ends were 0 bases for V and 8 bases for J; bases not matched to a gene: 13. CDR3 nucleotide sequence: TGTGCCAGCAGTTACTCGACGGGACTAGCGGGAGGGCCGGGGTCTTATGAGCAGTTCTTC. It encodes CASSYSTGLAGGPGSYEQFF.

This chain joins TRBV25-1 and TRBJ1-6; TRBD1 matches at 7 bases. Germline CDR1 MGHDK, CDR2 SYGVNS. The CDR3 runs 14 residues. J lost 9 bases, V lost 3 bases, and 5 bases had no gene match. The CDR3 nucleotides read TGTGCCAGCAGTGAGTACAGGGGAGCTTCACCCCTCCACTTT. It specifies CASSEYRGASPLHF.

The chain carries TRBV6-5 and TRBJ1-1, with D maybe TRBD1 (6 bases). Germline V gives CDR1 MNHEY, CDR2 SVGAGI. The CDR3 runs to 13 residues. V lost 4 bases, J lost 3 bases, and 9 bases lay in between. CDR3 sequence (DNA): TGTGCCAGCAGTTGGACAGTTGACACTGAAGCTTTCTTT. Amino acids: CASSWTVDTEAFF.

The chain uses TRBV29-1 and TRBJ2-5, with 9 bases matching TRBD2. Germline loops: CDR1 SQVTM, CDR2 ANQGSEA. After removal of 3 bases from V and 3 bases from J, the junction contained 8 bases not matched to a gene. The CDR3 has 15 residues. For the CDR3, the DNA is TGCAGCGTTGACTCCGGACTAGCGACAAAAGAGACCCAGTACTTC. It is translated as CSVDSGLATKETQYF.

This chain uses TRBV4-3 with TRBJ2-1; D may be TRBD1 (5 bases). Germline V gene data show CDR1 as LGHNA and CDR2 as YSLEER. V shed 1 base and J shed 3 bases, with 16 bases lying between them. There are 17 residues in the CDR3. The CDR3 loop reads CASSQGVAAGYYNEQFF. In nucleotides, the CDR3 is TGCGCCAGCAGCCAAGGGGTTGCGGCAGGGTACTACAATGAGCAGTTCTTC.

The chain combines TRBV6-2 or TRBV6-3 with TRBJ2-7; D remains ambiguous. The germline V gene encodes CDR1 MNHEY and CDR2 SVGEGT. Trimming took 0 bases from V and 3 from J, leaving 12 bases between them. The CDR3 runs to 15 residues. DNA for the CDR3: TGTGCCAGCAGTTACTCTATCATAGCCGACTACGAGCAGTACTTC. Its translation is CASSYSIIADYEQYF.

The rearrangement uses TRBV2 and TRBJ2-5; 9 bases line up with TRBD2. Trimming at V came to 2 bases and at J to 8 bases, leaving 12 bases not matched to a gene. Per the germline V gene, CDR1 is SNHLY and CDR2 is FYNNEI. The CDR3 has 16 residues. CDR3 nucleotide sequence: TGTGCCAGCAGTGAAAGCAGGGGACTAGCTGACGTCACCCAGTACTTC. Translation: CASSESRGLADVTQYF.

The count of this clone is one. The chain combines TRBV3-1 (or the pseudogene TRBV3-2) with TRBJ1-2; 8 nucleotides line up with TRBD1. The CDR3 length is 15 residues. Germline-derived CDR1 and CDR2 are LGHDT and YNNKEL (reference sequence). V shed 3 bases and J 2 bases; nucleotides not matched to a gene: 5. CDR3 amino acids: CASSHDRGGNYGYTF. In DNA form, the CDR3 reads TGTGCCAGCAGCCACGACAGGGGTGGGAACTATGGCTACACCTTC.

The DNA of the CDR3 is TGTGCCAGCAGTGTTTCCACAGGGGGTTCACCCCTCCACTTT. Amino acid sequence: CASSVSTGGSPLHF. The J gene is TRBJ1-6, the V gene TRBV3-1 (or the pseudogene TRBV3-2), with TRBD1 matching over 8 bases. V gave up 6 bases and J gave up 9 bases; unmatched junction bases: 7. The CDR3 is 14 residues long. Germline lookup yields CDR1 LGHDT and CDR2 YNNKEL (reference sequence).

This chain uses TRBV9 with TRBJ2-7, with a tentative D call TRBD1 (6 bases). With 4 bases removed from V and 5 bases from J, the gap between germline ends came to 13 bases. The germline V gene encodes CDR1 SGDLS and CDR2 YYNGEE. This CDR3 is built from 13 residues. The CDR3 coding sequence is TGTGCCAGCAGCATAGACAGGTCCCACGAGCAGTACTTC. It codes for CASSIDRSHEQYF.

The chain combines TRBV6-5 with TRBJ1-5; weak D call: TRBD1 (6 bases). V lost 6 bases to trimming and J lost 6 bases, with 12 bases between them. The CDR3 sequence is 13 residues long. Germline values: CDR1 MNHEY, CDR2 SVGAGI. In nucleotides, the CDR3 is TGTGCCAGCAGGGAGGGGGGGGGTCAGCCCCAGCATTTT. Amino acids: CASREGGGQPQHF.

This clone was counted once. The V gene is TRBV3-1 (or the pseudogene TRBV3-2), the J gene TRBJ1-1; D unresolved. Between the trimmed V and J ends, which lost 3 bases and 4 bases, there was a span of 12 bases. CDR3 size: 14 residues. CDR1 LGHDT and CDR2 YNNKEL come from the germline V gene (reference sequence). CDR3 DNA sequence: TGTGCCAGCAGCCACCCGGGAGGCACCACTGAAGCTTTCTTT. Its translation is CASSHPGGTTEAFF.

DNA for the CDR3: TGCTACCACTACGAGCAGTACTTC. Its protein is CYHYEQYF. The chain uses TRBV21-1 and TRBJ2-7; TRBD2 is taken as the D call from the table, unchecked against the DNA. TRBV21-1 is a recognized pseudogene. The CDR3 is 8 amino acids.

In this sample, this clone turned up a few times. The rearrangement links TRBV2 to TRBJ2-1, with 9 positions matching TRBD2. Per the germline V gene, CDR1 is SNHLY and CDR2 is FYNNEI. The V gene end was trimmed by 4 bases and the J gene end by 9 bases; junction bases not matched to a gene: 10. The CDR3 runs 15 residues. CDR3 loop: CASSVGGRALGEQFF. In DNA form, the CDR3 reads TGTGCCAGCAGTGTTGGCGGGAGGGCCCTCGGTGAGCAGTTCTTC.

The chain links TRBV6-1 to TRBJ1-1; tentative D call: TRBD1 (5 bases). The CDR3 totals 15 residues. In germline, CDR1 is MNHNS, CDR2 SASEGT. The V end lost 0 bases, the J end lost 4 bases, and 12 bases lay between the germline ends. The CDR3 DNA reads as TGTGCCAGCAGTGAAGCAGGCGGACATCGCACTGAAGCTTTCTTT. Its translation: CASSEAGGHRTEAFF.

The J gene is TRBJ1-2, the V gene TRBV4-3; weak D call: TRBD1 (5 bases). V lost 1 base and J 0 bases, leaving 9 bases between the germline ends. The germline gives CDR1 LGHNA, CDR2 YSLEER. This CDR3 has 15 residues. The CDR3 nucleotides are TGCGCCAGCAGCCAAGTCTACAGGACTAACTATGGCTACACCTTC. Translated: CASSQVYRTNYGYTF.